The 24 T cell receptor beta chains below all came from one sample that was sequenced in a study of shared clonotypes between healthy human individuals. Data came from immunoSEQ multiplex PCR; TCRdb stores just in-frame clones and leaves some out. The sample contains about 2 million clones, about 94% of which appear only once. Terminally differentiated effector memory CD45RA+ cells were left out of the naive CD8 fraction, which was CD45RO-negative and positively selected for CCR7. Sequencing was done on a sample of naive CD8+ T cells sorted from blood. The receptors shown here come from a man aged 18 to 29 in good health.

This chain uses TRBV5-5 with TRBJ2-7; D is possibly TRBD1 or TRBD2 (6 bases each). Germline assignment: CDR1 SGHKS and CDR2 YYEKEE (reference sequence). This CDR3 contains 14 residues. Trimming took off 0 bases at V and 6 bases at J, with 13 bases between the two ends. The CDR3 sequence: CASSLAPGASEQYF. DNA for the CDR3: TGTGCCAGCAGCTTGGCCCCGGGGGCCTCCGAGCAGTACTTC.

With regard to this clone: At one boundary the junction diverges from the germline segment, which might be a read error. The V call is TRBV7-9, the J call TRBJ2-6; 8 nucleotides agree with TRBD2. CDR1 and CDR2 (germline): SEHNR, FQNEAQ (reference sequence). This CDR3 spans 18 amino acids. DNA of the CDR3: TGTGCCGGCAGCTTAGGAAGGTCAGCGGGAGTCGGGGCCAACGTCCTGACTTTC. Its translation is CAGSLGRSAGVGANVLTF.

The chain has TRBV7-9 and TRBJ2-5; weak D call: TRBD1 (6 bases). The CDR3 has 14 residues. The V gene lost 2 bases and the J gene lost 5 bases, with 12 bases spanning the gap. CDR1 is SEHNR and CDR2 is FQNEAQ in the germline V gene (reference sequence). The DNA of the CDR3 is TGTGCCAGCAGCTTAACAGGGTTGTGGGAGACCCAGTACTTC. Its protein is CASSLTGLWETQYF.

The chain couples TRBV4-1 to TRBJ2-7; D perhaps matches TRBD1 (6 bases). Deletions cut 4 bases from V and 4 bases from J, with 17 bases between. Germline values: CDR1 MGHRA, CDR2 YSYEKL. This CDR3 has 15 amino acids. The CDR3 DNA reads TGCGCCAGCAGCCTGGACAGTACCCCAGGGTACGAGCAGTACTTC. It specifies CASSLDSTPGYEQYF.

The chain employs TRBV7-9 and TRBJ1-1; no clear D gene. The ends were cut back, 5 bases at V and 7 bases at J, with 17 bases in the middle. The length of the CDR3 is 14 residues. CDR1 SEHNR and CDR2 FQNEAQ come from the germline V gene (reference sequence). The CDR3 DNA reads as TGTGCCAGCAGCCCTAACCTGTCTGGGAGTGAAGCTTTCTTT. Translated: CASSPNLSGSEAFF.

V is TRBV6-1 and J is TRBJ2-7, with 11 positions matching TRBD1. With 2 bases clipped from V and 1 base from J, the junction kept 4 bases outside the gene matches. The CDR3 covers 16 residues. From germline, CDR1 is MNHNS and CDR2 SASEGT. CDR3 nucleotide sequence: TGTGCCAGCAGTGAACTGGGACAGGGGGTTTCCTACGAGCAGTACTTC. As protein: CASSELGQGVSYEQYF.

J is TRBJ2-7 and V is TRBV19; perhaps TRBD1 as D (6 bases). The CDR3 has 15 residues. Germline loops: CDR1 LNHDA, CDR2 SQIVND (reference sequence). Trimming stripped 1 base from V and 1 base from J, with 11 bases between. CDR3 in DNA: TGTGCCAGTAGTATAGTCCAGGGACAATCCTACGAGCAGTACTTC. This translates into CASSIVQGQSYEQYF.

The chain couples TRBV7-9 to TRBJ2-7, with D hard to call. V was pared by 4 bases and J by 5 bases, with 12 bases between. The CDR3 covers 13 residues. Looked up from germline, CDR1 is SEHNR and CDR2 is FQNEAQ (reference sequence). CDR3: CASSSSASHEQYF. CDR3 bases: TGTGCCAGCAGCTCCTCAGCGTCCCACGAGCAGTACTTC.

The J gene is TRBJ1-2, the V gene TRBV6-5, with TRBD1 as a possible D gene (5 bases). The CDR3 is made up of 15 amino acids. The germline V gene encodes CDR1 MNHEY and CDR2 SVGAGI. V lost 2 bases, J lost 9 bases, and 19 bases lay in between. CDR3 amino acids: CASSYTGAGEASYTF. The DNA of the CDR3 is TGTGCCAGCAGTTACACAGGAGCTGGGGAGGCTAGCTACACCTTC.

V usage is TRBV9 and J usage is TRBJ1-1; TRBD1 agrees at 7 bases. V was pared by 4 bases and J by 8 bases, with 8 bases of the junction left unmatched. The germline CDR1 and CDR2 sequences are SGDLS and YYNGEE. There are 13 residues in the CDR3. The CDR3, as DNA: TGTGCCAGCAGCTACCTACAGGGGTCAGAAGCTTTCTTT. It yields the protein CASSYLQGSEAFF.

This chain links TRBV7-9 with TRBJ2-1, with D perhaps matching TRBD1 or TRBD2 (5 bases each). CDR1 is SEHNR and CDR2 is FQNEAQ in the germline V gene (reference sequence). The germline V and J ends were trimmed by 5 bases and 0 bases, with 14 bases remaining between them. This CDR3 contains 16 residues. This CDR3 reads CASSRTLVSSYNEQFF. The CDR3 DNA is TGTGCCAGCAGCCGGACACTAGTCAGCTCCTACAATGAGCAGTTCTTC.

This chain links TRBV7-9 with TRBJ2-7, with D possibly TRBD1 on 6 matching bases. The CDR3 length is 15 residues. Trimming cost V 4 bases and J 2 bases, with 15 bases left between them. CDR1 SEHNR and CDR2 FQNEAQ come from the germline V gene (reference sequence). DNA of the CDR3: TGTGCCAGCAGCTCCAGCTCTTGGGGGCCCTACGAGCAGTACTTC. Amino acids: CASSSSSWGPYEQYF.

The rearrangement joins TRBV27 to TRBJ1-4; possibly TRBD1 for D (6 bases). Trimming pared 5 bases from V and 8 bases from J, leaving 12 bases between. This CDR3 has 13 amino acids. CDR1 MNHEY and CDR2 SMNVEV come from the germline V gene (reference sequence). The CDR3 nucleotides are TGTGCCAGCAGTCTTGGACAGACGGAAAAACTGTTTTTT. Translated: CASSLGQTEKLFF.

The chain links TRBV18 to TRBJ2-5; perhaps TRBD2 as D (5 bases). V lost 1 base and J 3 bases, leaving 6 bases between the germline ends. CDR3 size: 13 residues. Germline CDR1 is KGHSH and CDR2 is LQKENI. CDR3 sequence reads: CASSPLGEETQYF. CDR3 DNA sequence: TGTGCCAGCTCACCACTCGGGGAAGAGACCCAGTACTTC.

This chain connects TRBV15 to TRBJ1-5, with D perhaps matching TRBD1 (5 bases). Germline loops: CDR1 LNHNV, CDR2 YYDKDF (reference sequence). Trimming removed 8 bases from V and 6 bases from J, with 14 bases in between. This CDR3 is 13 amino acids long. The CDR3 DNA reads TGTGCCACCTCGGGGCAGGGTAGTCAGCCCCAGCATTTT. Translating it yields CATSGQGSQPQHF. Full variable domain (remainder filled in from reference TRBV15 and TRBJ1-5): DAMVIQNPRYQVTQFGKPVTLSCSQTLNHNVMYWYQQKSSQAPKLLFHYYDKDFNNEADTPDNFQSRRPNTSFCFLDIRSPGLGDTAMYLCATSGQGSQPQHFGDGTRLSIL.

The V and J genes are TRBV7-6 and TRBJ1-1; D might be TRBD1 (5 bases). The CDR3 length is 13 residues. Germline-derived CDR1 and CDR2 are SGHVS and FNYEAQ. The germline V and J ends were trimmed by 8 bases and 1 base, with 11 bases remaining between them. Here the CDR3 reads CASAPGGNTEAFF. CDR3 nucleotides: TGTGCCAGCGCCCCCGGGGGGAACACTGAAGCTTTCTTT. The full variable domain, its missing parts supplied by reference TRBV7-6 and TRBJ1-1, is GAGVSQSPRYKVTKRGQDVALRCDPISGHVSLYWYRQALGQGPEFLTYFNYEAQQDKSGLPNDRFSAERPEGSISTLTIQRTEQRDSAMYRCASAPGGNTEAFFGQGTRLTVV.

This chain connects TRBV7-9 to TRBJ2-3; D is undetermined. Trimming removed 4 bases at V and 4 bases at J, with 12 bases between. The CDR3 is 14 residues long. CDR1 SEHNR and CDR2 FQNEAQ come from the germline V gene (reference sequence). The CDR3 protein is CASSSNPGSDTQYF. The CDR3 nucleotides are TGTGCCAGCAGCTCAAACCCAGGCTCAGATACGCAGTATTTT. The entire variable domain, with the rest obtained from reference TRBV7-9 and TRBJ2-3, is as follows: DTGVSQNPRHKITKRGQNVTFRCDPISEHNRLYWYRQTLGQGPEFLTYFQNEAQLEKSRLLSDRFSAERPKGSFSTLEIQRTEQGDSAMYLCASSSNPGSDTQYFGPGTRLTVL.

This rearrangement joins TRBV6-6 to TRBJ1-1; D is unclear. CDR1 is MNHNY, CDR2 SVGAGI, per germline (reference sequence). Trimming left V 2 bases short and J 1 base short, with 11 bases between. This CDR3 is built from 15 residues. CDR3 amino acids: CASSYGWASNTEAFF. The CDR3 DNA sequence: TGTGCCAGCAGTTACGGGTGGGCGTCGAACACTGAAGCTTTCTTT.

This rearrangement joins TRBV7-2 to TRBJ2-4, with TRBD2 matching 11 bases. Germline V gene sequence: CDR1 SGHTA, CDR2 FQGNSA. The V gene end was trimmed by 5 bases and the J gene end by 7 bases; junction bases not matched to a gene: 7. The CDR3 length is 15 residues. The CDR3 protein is CASSATSGEENIQYF. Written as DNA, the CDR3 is TGTGCCAGCAGCGCGACTAGCGGGGAGGAGAACATTCAGTACTTC.

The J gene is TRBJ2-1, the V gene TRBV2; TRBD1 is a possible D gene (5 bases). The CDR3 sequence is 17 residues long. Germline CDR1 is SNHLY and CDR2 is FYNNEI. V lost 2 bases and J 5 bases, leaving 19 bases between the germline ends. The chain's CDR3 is CASSETFDGIRDNEQFF. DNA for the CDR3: TGTGCCAGCAGTGAAACTTTTGATGGGATCAGGGACAATGAGCAGTTCTTC.

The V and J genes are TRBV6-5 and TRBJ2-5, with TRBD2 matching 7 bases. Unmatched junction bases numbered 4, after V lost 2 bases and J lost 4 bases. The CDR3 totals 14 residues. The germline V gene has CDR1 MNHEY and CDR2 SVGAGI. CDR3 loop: CASSYPGGLETQYF. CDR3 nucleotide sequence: TGTGCCAGCAGTTACCCGGGGGGTCTAGAGACCCAGTACTTC.

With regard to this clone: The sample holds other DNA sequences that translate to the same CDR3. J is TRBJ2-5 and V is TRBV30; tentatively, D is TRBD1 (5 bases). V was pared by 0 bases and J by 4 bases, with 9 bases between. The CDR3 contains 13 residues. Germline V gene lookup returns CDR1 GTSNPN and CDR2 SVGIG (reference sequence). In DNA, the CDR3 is TGTGCCTGGAGTGTGGGGCTGGGAGAGACCCAGTACTTC. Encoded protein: CAWSVGLGETQYF. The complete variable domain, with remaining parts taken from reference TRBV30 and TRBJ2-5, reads SQTIHQWPATLVQPVGSPLSLECTVEGTSNPNLYWYRQAAGRGLQLLFYSVGIGQISSEVPQNLSASRPQDRQFILSSKKLLLSDSGFYLCAWSVGLGETQYFGPGTRLLVL.

This CDR3 reads CASSLARGAGISYEQYF. CDR3 sequence (DNA): TGTGCCAGCAGCTTAGCGCGGGGAGCCGGTATCTCCTACGAGCAGTACTTC. The V call is TRBV7-8, the J call TRBJ2-7; tentatively, D is TRBD2 (6 bases). This CDR3 has 17 residues. Germline CDR1 reads SGHVS; CDR2 reads FQNEAQ. V was clipped by 0 bases and J by 0 bases, with 15 bases between them.

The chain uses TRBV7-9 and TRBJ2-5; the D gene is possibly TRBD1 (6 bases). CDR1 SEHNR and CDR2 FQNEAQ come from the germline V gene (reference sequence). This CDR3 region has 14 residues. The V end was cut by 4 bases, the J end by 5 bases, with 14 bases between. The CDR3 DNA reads TGTGCCAGCAGCTCCTGGACTCAGGGGGAGACCCAGTACTTC. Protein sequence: CASSSWTQGETQYF.